The 8 T cell receptor beta chains below were found in one sample sequenced in a study of blood T cell repertoires in COVID-19 (dated by TCRdb to 2019 to 2021). Libraries were prepared through the immunoSEQ multiplex PCR assay. Here the immuneACCESS table is served through TCRdb, limited to in-frame sequences with V and J called. Missing clones are a known gap in these copies; in checked studies unresolved V genes cover under half, and the rest lacks a known reason. Within this sample are around 79,000 clones, with roughly 90% of them counted one time only. The ten most abundant clones make up about 9% of the sample. The sample comprised peripheral blood. The source of these receptors is a human donor in a cohort sampled during active COVID-19.

This clone was found a few times. V gene TRBV6-5 combines with J gene TRBJ1-2; TRBD1 matches 7 bases. This CDR3 is 12 amino acids long. Per germline, CDR1 MNHEY and CDR2 SVGAGI. V was pared by 7 bases and J by 8 bases, with 7 bases of the junction left unmatched. The DNA of the CDR3 is TGTGCCAGCATGGGACAGTCCTTCGGCTACACCTTC. This sequence encodes CASMGQSFGYTF.

This chain joins TRBV6-5 and TRBJ2-5; D uncertain. Germline V gene lookup returns CDR1 MNHEY and CDR2 SVGAGI. The length of the CDR3 is 13 residues. V shed 4 bases and J shed 2 bases, with 8 bases lying between them. As DNA, the CDR3 is TGTGCCAGCAGTTCGTCCCAGCAAGAGACCCAGTACTTC. Translated, it gives CASSSSQQETQYF.

V is TRBV18 and J is TRBJ1-6; 8 bases match TRBD1. Germline V gene data show CDR1 as KGHSH and CDR2 as LQKENI. V shed 3 bases and J 7 bases; nucleotides not matched to a gene: 2. CDR3 length: 14 residues. The CDR3: CASSPDRENSPLHF. CDR3 in DNA: TGTGCCAGCTCACCGGACAGGGAAAATTCACCCCTCCACTTT.

The rearrangement uses TRBV5-1 and TRBJ1-2, with 8 bases matching TRBD1. The CDR3 spans 16 residues. CDR1 is SGHRS, CDR2 YFSETQ, per germline. The trim removed 0 bases at V and 8 bases at J, leaving 12 bases unmatched. CDR3 loop: CASSLGRTGPLSGYTF. CDR3 nucleotides: TGCGCCAGCAGCTTGGGACGGACAGGGCCCTTAAGCGGCTACACCTTC.

The chain carries TRBV29-1 and TRBJ2-6, with D unresolved. The CDR3 extends over 12 amino acids. Germline CDR1 and CDR2: SQVTM and ANQGSEA. The germline V and J ends were trimmed by 7 bases and 4 bases, with 8 bases remaining between them. The CDR3 is CSADGGANVLTF. The CDR3 DNA reads TGCAGCGCGGACGGGGGGGCCAACGTCCTGACTTTC.

The J gene is TRBJ1-4, the V gene TRBV5-1, with TRBD1 identical over 8 bases. CDR1 and CDR2 (germline): SGHRS, YFSETQ. After removal of 4 bases from V and 4 bases from J, the junction contained 12 bases not matched to a gene. The CDR3 consists of 17 residues. CDR3 DNA: TGCGCCAGCAGCCCGTCCTCCGGGACAGGTTATAATGAAAAACTGTTTTTT. It translates to CASSPSSGTGYNEKLFF.

This clone came up a few times. V is TRBV9 and J is TRBJ2-7; 7 bases are shared with TRBD2. This CDR3 region has 15 residues. In germline, CDR1 is SGDLS, CDR2 YYNGEE. J gave up 5 bases and V 4 bases, and 12 bases lay outside the gene matches. DNA of the CDR3: TGTGCCAGCAGCCCCTACGGGGGGTCAATCAACGAGCAGTACTTC. Protein sequence: CASSPYGGSINEQYF.

The chain uses TRBV14 and TRBJ2-5; TRBD2 agrees at 12 bases. Losses at the gene ends were 5 bases for V and 5 bases for J; bases not matched to a gene: 6. The CDR3 extends over 15 amino acids. The germline V gene encodes CDR1 SGHDN and CDR2 FVKESK. The CDR3 here is CASSYSSGRAETQYF. CDR3 nucleotides: TGTGCCAGCAGCTACTCTAGCGGGAGGGCTGAGACCCAGTACTTC.